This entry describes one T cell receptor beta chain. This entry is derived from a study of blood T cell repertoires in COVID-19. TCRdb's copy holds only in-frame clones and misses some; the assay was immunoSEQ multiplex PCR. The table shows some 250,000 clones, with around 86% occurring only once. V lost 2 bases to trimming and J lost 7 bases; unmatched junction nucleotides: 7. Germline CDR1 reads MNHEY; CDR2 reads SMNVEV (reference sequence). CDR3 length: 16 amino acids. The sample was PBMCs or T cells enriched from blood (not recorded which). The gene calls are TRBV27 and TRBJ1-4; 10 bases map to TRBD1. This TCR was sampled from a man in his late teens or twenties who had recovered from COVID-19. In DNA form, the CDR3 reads TGTGCCAGCAGTTTAGGGACAGGGGTCGGTGGTGAAAAACTGTTTTTT. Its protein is CASSLGTGVGGEKLFF.